This T cell receptor beta chain was sequenced during a study of neurological immune-mediated disorders (dated by TCRdb to between 2017 and 2020). With regard to the full study: Of the roughly 34 multiple sclerosis patients, around 31 had relapsing-remitting MS and 3 had secondary progressive MS. Peripheral blood TCR-beta repertoires from patients with HTLV-I-associated myelopathy (HAM/TSP), patients with multiple sclerosis, and healthy controls were compared in the study using UMI-based sequencing. The 90 to 120 TCR-beta libraries covered PBMC samples along with longitudinal samples, technical triplicates, and paired sorted CD4+ and CD8+ T-cell subsets. The cohort comprised about 70 subjects: about 15 HAM/TSP patients, 35 or so multiple sclerosis patients and some 20 healthy controls. The full study reports these points: Across subjects, expanded clones never shared an identical CDR3 amino acid sequence, which suggests that the TCR-beta repertoires in every group were private. Repertoires from 18 of 34 MS patients were grouped by phylogenetic analysis into a cluster of related CDR3 sequences, suggesting a possible repertoire-level signature. TCR clonal expansion was greatest in HAM/TSP patients and smallest in MS patients, who ranked below even healthy controls. No association of the MS cluster with clinical or MRI features was observed, and the need for larger cohorts was stated by the authors.

cDNA was synthesized by template-switch 5'RACE using a primer with a 10-nucleotide random unique molecular identifier that tagged each TCR transcript. Every sequencing run yielded over 200 million TCR-beta sequences covering 15-18 subjects. The RNeasy kit was used to extract total RNA. The KAPA Real-time Library Amplification kit was used to amplify TCR-beta VDJ regions with primers targeting the TCR constant region and the 5'RACE anchor. A first PCR added sample indexes and Illumina adaptors, and a second PCR then raised library yield. After Ampure bead purification, the roughly 650 bp TCR product was size-selected on a 2% E-gel SizeSelection system. Before pooling, library quality was assessed on a Bioanalyzer, concentration was determined with Qubit, and library quantification was performed with the Kapa Library Quantification kit. Libraries were sequenced paired-end 2 x 150 bp on an Illumina HiSeq 2500. To increase sequence diversity, roughly 23-30% phiX was spiked into each library pool. Concerning the study's data processing: The UMI-based MiGEC pipeline processed quality-filtered reads and removed over 75% of raw TCR sequences during error correction. VDJ genes were aligned to IMGT germline references, and each clonotype was defined by a unique CDR3 amino acid sequence together with V-J genes. Clonal expansion, Shannon diversity and CDR3 relatedness (CalcPairwiseDistances, ClusterSamples) were evaluated with VDJtools, and phylogenetic trees were built with CLCbio workbench. Using coefficient-of-variation modelling across technical triplicates, the study counted a clone as expanded if it had at least 8 unique UMIs. TCRdb reprocessing: public reads trimmed at Q25 with fastp, clones called with MiXCR, in-frame beta chains kept. Every entry covers one CDR3 protein and lists the most common genes and DNA from its rows. What appears here as the V and J calls and clone size reflects TCRdb's work, not the paper's. Recorded for this sample are around 30,000 distinct CDR3 sequences; less than 2.5% of them occurred a single time. The biggest ten clones account for roughly 2.5% of the sample.

This clonotype has ten or more counts. Its antigen is still unknown. Per-base quality was not reported, and no clone a single base away is much larger than it. Including cysteine and phenylalanine, the CDR3 has 15 amino acids. Only the CDR3 DNA is retained, 45 bases long and in frame from the first base. Trimming takes 1 base from V and 2 bases from J, and the germline ends sit 12 bases apart. In the germline V gene, CDR1 corresponds to MGHRA and CDR2 to YSYEKL. Libraries from unsorted PBMCs were made from 2 million PBMCs kept in RNAlater at -80 degrees C until RNA extraction. Multiple sclerosis patients were enrolled in a US clinical protocol under which disease progression was evaluated by magnetic resonance imaging. PBMCs were separated from peripheral blood using Ficoll-Hypaque density gradient centrifugation and then cryopreserved in liquid nitrogen.

Material: PBMCs. The chain couples TRBV4-1 to TRBJ2-7; TRBD2 might be the D gene, on 5 matching bases. This receptor was taken from a woman aged 50 to 60 with multiple sclerosis. The DNA sequence reads TGCGCCAGCAGCCAAGGGACGGGAAGAACCTACGAGCAGTACTTC. Its product reads: CASSQGTGRTYEQYF.